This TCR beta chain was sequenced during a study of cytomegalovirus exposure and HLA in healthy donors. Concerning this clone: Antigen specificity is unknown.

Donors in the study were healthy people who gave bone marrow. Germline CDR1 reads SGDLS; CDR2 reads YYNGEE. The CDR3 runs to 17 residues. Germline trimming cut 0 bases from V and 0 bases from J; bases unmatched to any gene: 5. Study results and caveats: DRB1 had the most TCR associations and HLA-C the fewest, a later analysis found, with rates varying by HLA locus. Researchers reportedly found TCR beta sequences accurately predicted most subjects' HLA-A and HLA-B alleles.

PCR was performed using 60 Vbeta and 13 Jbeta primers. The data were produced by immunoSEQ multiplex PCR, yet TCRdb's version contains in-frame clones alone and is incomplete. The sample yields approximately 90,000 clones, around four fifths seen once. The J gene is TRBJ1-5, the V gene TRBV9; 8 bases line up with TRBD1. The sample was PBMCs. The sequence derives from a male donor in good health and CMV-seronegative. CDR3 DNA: TGTGCCAGCAGCGTAGGGACAGGGTTCGATAGCAATCAGCCCCAGCATTTT. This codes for CASSVGTGFDSNQPQHF.